The 7 T cell receptor beta chains below come from one sample, sequenced in a study of blood T cell repertoires in COVID-19. Profiling relied on immunoSEQ multiplex PCR, and the TCRdb table lists in-frame clones only, not all of them. The sample includes about 100,000 clones, about 84% of them seen just once. Sequencing was carried out using peripheral blood. These receptors all come from a human donor in a cohort sampled during active COVID-19.

This chain uses TRBV7-9 with TRBJ1-5; possible D gene TRBD1, 6 bases. V lost 5 bases, J lost 2 bases, and 10 bases lay in between. The CDR3 totals 14 residues. Germline V CDR1 and CDR2: SEHNR, FQNEAQ (reference sequence). CDR3 in amino acids: CASSREGGNQPQHF. In DNA, the CDR3 is TGTGCCAGCAGCCGCGAGGGGGGCAATCAGCCCCAGCATTTT. The entire variable domain, with the rest obtained from reference TRBV7-9 and TRBJ1-5, is as follows: DTGVSQNPRHKITKRGQNVTFRCDPISEHNRLYWYRQTLGQGPEFLTYFQNEAQLEKSRLLSDRFSAERPKGSFSTLEIQRTEQGDSAMYLCASSREGGNQPQHFGDGTRLSIL.

This clone was counted between two and nine times. The gene calls are TRBV13 and TRBJ2-7; a possible D gene is TRBD2 (6 bases). The germline V gene encodes CDR1 PRHDT and CDR2 FYEKMQ (reference sequence). V was cut by 7 bases and J by 6 bases, with 13 bases left in between. CDR3 length: 12 residues. DNA for the CDR3: TGTGCCAGCAACGTCCAGGGAGGCGAGCAGTACTTC. Translating gives CASNVQGGEQYF.

The CDR3 sequence is CASSLHGRGTGNTIYF. In DNA, the CDR3 is TGTGCCAGCAGCTTGCACGGACGGGGAACTGGAAACACCATATATTTT. The chain couples TRBV7-2 to TRBJ1-3; D gene uncertain. Per the germline V gene, CDR1 is SGHTA and CDR2 is FQGNSA. Trimming left V 3 bases short and J 2 bases short, with 14 bases between. The CDR3 consists of 16 residues. Filled out from reference TRBV7-2 and TRBJ1-3, the complete variable domain reads GAGVSQSPSNKVTEKGKDVELRCDPISGHTALYWYRQSLGQGLEFLIYFQGNSAPDKSGLPSDRFSAERTGGSVSTLTIQRTQQEDSAVYLCASSLHGRGTGNTIYFGEGSWLTVV.

The chain employs TRBV7-2 and TRBJ1-1; D ambiguous. The CDR3 loop spans 11 amino acids. The V gene's germline CDR1 is SGHTA and CDR2 FQGNSA. V was cut by 3 bases and J by 7 bases, with 6 bases left in between. CDR3 sequence: CASSFGGEAFF. CDR3 nucleotide sequence: TGTGCCAGCAGCTTTGGAGGTGAAGCTTTCTTT.

The chain links TRBV7-9 to TRBJ2-3, with D possibly being TRBD2 (5 bases). The germline V and J ends were trimmed by 4 bases and 4 bases, with 6 bases remaining between them. In germline, CDR1 is SEHNR, CDR2 FQNEAQ (reference sequence). CDR3 size: 12 residues. As DNA, the CDR3 is TGTGCCAGCAGCTCGGGGTCAGATACGCAGTATTTT. Its protein product is CASSSGSDTQYF.

In DNA, the CDR3 is TGCGCCAGCAGCCAAGAGGGCACAGCAGATCAGCCCCAGCATTTT. It is translated as CASSQEGTADQPQHF. The V gene is TRBV4-3, the J gene TRBJ1-5; D remains unclear. Trimming removed 0 bases at V and 5 bases at J, with 11 bases between. Per germline, CDR1 LGHNA and CDR2 YSLEER. This CDR3 comprises 15 residues.

The genes are TRBV4-2 and TRBJ1-5; no clear D. The V end was cut by 0 bases, the J end by 4 bases, with 4 bases between. The CDR3 spans 13 residues. Germline V gene lookup returns CDR1 LGHNA and CDR2 YNFKEQ. This chain's CDR3 is CASSQDLNQPQHF. In DNA, the CDR3 is TGTGCCAGCAGCCAAGACTTGAATCAGCCCCAGCATTTT.